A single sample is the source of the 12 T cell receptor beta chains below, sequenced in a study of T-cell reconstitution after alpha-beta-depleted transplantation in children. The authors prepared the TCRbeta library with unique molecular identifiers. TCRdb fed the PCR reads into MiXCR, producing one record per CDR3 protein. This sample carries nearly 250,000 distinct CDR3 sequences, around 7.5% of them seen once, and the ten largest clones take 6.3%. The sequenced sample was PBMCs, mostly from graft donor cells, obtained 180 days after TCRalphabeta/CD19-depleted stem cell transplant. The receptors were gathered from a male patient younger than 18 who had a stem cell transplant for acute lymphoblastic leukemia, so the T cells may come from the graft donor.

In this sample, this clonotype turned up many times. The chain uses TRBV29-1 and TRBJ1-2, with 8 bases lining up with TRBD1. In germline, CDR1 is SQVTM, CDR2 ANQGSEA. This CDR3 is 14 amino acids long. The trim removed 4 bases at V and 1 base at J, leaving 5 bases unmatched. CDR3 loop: CSVGWGQVNYGYTF. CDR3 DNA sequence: TGCAGCGTTGGGTGGGGACAGGTTAACTATGGCTACACCTTC.

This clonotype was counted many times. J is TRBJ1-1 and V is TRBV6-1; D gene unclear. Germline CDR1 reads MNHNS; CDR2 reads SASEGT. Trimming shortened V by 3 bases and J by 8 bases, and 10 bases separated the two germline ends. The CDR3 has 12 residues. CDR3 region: CASSELGREAFF. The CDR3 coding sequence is TGTGCCAGCAGTGAGTTAGGCAGGGAAGCTTTCTTT.

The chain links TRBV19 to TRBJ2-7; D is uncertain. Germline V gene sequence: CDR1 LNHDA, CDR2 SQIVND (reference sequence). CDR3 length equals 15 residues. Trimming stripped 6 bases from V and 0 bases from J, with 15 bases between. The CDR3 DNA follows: TGTGCCAGTAGAGTCTCAACTGACATCTCCTACGAGCAGTACTTC. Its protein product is CASRVSTDISYEQYF. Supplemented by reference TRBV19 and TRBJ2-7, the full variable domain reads DGGITQSPKYLFRKEGQNVTLSCEQNLNHDAMYWYRQDPGQGLRLIYYSQIVNDFQKGDIAEGYSVSREKKESFPLTVTSAQKNPTAFYLCASRVSTDISYEQYFGPGTRLTVT.

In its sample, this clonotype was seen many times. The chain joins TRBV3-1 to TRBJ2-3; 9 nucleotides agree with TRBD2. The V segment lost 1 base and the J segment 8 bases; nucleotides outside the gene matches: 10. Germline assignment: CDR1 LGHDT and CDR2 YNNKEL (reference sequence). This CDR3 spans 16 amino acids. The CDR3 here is CASSQVGGRVGVTQYF. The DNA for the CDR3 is TGTGCCAGCAGCCAAGTCGGCGGGAGGGTCGGAGTTACGCAGTATTTT.

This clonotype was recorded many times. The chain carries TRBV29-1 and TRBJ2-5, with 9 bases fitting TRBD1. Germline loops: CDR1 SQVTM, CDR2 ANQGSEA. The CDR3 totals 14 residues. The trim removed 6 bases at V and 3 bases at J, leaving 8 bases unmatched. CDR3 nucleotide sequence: TGCAGCGTGGCGGGGACAGGGTTGGAAGAGACCCAGTACTTC. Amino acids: CSVAGTGLEETQYF.

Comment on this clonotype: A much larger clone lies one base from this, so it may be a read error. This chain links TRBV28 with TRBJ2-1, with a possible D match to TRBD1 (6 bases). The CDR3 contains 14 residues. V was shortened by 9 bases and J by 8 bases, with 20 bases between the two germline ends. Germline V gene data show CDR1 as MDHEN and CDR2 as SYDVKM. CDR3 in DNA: TGTGCCAGTCAGGGGTCTCCCGTCATCGATGAGCAGTTCTTC. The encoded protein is CASQGSPVIDEQFF.

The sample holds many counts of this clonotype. CDR3 in amino acids: CSVAGTTSTDTQYF. As DNA, the CDR3 is TGCAGCGTAGCCGGGACAACTAGCACAGATACGCAGTATTTT. The chain links TRBV29-1 to TRBJ2-3, with a weak D call TRBD1 (6 bases). V lost 6 bases, J lost 0 bases, and 13 bases lay in between. Per germline, CDR1 SQVTM and CDR2 ANQGSEA. The CDR3 has 14 amino acids.

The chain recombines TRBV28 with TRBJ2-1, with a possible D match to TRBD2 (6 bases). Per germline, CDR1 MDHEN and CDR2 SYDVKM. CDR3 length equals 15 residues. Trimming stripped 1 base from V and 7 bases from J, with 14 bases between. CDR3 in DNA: TGTGCCAGCAGTTTATCCGGGAGAGTGGGGAATGAGCAGTTCTTC. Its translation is CASSLSGRVGNEQFF.

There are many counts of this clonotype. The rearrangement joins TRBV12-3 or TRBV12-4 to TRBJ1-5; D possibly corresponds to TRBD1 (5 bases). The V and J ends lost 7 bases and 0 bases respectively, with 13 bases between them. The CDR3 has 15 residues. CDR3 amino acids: CASTPGTVSNQPQHF. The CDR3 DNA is TGTGCCAGCACCCCCGGGACGGTTAGCAATCAGCCCCAGCATTTT.

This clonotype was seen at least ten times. The CDR3 DNA is TGCAGTGCCAGACTGCAAGGGGGTGGCTACACCTTC. This gives the protein CSARLQGGGYTF. The gene calls are TRBV20-1 and TRBJ1-2; TRBD1 is a possible D gene (6 bases). This CDR3 spans 12 amino acids. Germline values: CDR1 DFQATT, CDR2 SNEGSKA (reference sequence). V lost 6 bases and J lost 7, with 15 bases in between.

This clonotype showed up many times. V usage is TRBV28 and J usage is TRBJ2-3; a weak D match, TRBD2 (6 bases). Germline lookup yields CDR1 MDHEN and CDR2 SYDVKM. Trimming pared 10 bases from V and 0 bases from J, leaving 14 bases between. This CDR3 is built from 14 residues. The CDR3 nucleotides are TGTGCCATCGACATAGCGGATAGCACAGATACGCAGTATTTT. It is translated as CAIDIADSTDTQYF.

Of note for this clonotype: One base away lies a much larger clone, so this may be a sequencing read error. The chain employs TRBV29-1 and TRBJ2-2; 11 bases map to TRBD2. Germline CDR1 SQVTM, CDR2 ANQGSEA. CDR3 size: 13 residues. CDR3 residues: CIVLAGDTGELFF. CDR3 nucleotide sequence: TGCATCGTACTAGCGGGAGACACCGGGGAGCTGTTTTTT.